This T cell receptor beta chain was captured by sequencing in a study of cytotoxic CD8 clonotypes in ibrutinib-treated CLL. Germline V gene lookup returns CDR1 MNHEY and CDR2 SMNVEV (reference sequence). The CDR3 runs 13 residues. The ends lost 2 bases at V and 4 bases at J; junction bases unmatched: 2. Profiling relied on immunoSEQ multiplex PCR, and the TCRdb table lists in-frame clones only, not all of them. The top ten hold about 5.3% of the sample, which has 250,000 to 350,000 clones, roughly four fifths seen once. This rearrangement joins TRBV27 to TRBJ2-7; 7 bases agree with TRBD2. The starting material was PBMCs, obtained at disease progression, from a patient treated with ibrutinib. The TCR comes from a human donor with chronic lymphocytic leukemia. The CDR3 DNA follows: TGTGCCAGCAGTTTAGGGAGGGTTTACGAGCAGTACTTC. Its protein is CASSLGRVYEQYF.